The present TCR beta chain was sequenced within a study of T cell responses to AZD1222 COVID-19 vaccine. Regarding the study as a whole: The CD4 TCRs associated with vaccination extended across spike and predominated at 160-218 and 743-854. Mostly white British, mostly female donors; authors suggested clonal diversity may be underestimated.

TCRdb's table, derived via immunoSEQ multiplex PCR, lists solely in-frame clones and lacks some. Here the sample spans around 67,000 clones, around four fifths being singletons. The CDR3 is 15 amino acids. The germline V and J ends were trimmed by 2 bases and 1 base, with 11 bases remaining between them. The germline V gene has CDR1 KGHSH and CDR2 LQKENI. Concerning this clone: Its target is not known.

The source of this sequence is an adult in good health. The chain joins TRBV18 to TRBJ1-1; TRBD1 might be the D (5 bases). The source was peripheral blood, collected on day 0 of AZD1222 vaccination. CDR3 DNA sequence: TGTGCCAGCTCACCAGGGGGGAGCAGGAACACTGAAGCTTTCTTT. Protein sequence: CASSPGGSRNTEAFF.